This T cell receptor beta chain stems from a study of response to subunit inactivated influenza vaccine. TCRdb called the RT-PCR reads again in MiXCR, with one record for every CDR3 protein. This sample has more than 550,000 distinct CDR3 sequences; about 11% occur once, and the top ten carry approximately 11%. This clonotype was picked up many times. These same records also appear under a second study, on T cells expressing NK-cell markers. From that study: Generation of TCR beta cDNA was performed by 5'RACE template switching incorporating UMIs. The study drew TCR beta repertoires from sorted CD3+CD56+NKG2C+, CD3+CD56+NKG2C- and CD3+CD56-NKG2C+ T cells. Seropositivity for HCMV was found in seven of the eight sequenced donors, with one seronegative.

The receptor comes from a man between 50 and 59 years old who received an inactivated influenza vaccine. The sample in question was PBMCs from blood, obtained on the day of vaccination.

The CDR3: CASSPEGSGELFF. CDR3 DNA sequence: TGCGCCAGCAGCCCTGAAGGGAGCGGGGAGCTGTTTTTT. This chain uses TRBV5-1 with TRBJ2-2; possible D gene TRBD2, 5 bases. Germline V gene sequence: CDR1 SGHRS, CDR2 YFSETQ. Trimming shortened V by 4 bases and J by 7 bases, and 11 bases separated the two germline ends. The CDR3 contains 13 residues.